This T cell receptor (beta chain) comes out of a study of STAT3 mutations in large granular lymphocyte leukemia. Findings and caveats of the study: In T-cell large granular lymphocyte leukemia, about half of patients showed multiple immunodominant subclonotypes. No sample exists from the first appearance of each clone.

CDR3 length equals 11 residues. The ends lost 8 bases at V and 4 bases at J; junction bases unmatched: 4. CDR1 and CDR2 (germline): SQVTM, ANQGSEA. Profiling relied on immunoSEQ multiplex PCR, and the TCRdb table lists in-frame clones only, not all of them. Of tens of thousands of clones detected, about 90% appear once; the ten largest clones hold roughly 12%. Turning to this clone: Antigen: not known.

The TCR sequence derives from a man in his sixties with T-cell large granular lymphocyte leukemia. Some clones in this sample may be carry-over from other donors' samples. Sequenced material: peripheral blood mononuclear cells. The chain has TRBV29-1 and TRBJ1-1; TRBD1 matches 7 bases. The CDR3 protein is CSHNRGTEAFF. The CDR3 DNA is TGCAGCCACAACAGGGGCACTGAAGCTTTCTTT.